This is a list of T cell receptor beta chains from one sample in a study of siplizumab effects on memory and regulatory T cells. Data came from immunoSEQ multiplex PCR; TCRdb stores just in-frame clones and leaves some out. This table holds 90,000 to 95,000 clones, over 85% found once. The sample consisted of CD8+ T cells sorted from blood. These receptors all stem from a human donor in good health. CDR3s include the opening cysteine and the closing phenylalanine or tryptophan. A D gene is named only where the DNA matches it firmly. Only some rows state a clone size, as once, few, many or a class for expanded clones.

v_gene: TRBV27; d_gene: TRBD2; abundance: -; j_gene: TRBJ2-7; CDR3nt: TGTGCCAGCAGTTTTGGCGGGGGTAAAACCTACGAGCAGTACTTC; CDR3aa: CASSFGGGKTYEQYF
v_gene: TRBV7-3; d_gene: -; abundance: -; j_gene: TRBJ2-3; CDR3nt: TGTGCCAGCAGCTTCAAACCCAACATCCAGGGAAAAGCTAGCACAGATACGCAGTATTTT; CDR3aa: CASSFKPNIQGKASTDTQYF
v_gene: TRBV5-8; d_gene: -; abundance: -; j_gene: TRBJ2-1; CDR3nt: TGTGCCAGCAGCTCAACAGGGAGCTCCTACAATGAGCAGTTCTTC; CDR3aa: CASSSTGSSYNEQFF
v_gene: TRBV7-9; d_gene: TRBD2; abundance: -; j_gene: TRBJ2-7; CDR3nt: TGTGCCACCGGCAGCGGGGGAAGCTCCTACGAGCAGTACTTC; CDR3aa: CATGSGGSSYEQYF
v_gene: TRBV20-1; d_gene: -; abundance: -; j_gene: TRBJ1-2; CDR3nt: TGCAGTGCTGGCGGGTTGGTTGGCTACACCTTC; CDR3aa: CSAGGLVGYTF
v_gene: TRBV4-1; d_gene: -; abundance: -; j_gene: TRBJ1-1; CDR3nt: TGCGCCAGCAGCCACCCACTATTTGACGGGGTAGGCACTGAAGCTTTCTTT; CDR3aa: CASSHPLFDGVGTEAFF
v_gene: TRBV13; d_gene: TRBD2; abundance: -; j_gene: TRBJ2-1; CDR3nt: TGTGCCAGCAGCCAAGCGGGACCTGAGCAGTTCTTC; CDR3aa: CASSQAGPEQFF
v_gene: TRBV7-9; d_gene: -; abundance: -; j_gene: TRBJ2-2; CDR3nt: TGTGCCAGCAGCTTAAGCCCCCTTGAGGGCGGGAAGAACACCGGGGAGCTGTTTTTT; CDR3aa: CASSLSPLEGGKNTGELFF
v_gene: TRBV2; d_gene: -; abundance: -; j_gene: TRBJ2-1; CDR3nt: TGTGCCAGCAGTGAAGCCTCGGCAGGGGAGCCGTTCTTC; CDR3aa: CASSEASAGEPFF
v_gene: TRBV27; d_gene: -; abundance: -; j_gene: TRBJ1-2; CDR3nt: TGTGCCAGCAGTCAAAACAGGGTCTATGGCTACACCTTC; CDR3aa: CASSQNRVYGYTF
v_gene: TRBV18; d_gene: TRBD1; abundance: -; j_gene: TRBJ1-5; CDR3nt: TGTGCCAGCTCGGGGACAGGGGATAGCAATCAGCCCCAGCATTTT; CDR3aa: CASSGTGDSNQPQHF
v_gene: TRBV7-9; d_gene: -; abundance: once; j_gene: TRBJ2-1; CDR3nt: TGTGCCAGCAGCACCGTGGCGGGGATTTACAATGAGCAGTTCTTC; CDR3aa: CASSTVAGIYNEQFF
v_gene: TRBV19; d_gene: -; abundance: -; j_gene: TRBJ2-7; CDR3nt: TGTGCCACTCAGGATCAGACCTACGAGCAGTACTTC; CDR3aa: CATQDQTYEQYF
v_gene: TRBV19; d_gene: -; abundance: -; j_gene: TRBJ1-4; CDR3nt: TGTGCCAGTAGCTATTTGGGGCTAGTGGGTGAAAAACTGTTTTTT; CDR3aa: CASSYLGLVGEKLFF
v_gene: TRBV7-9; d_gene: TRBD2; abundance: -; j_gene: TRBJ2-1; CDR3nt: TGTGCCAGCAGCTTACGACCTGATATGGGGGGGAATGAGCAGTTCTTC; CDR3aa: CASSLRPDMGGNEQFF
v_gene: TRBV2; d_gene: -; abundance: -; j_gene: TRBJ1-2; CDR3nt: TGTGCCAGCAGTGAAGCCCCCCGGACAGCATATGGCTACACCTTC; CDR3aa: CASSEAPRTAYGYTF
v_gene: TRBV7-9; d_gene: -; abundance: -; j_gene: TRBJ1-4; CDR3nt: TGTGCCAGCAGTCCGCGGGACGCAGATAATGAAAAACTGTTTTTT; CDR3aa: CASSPRDADNEKLFF
v_gene: TRBV6-6; d_gene: -; abundance: -; j_gene: TRBJ2-7; CDR3nt: TGTGCCAGCAGCGCCGTCAGGACAGCAGCCTACGAGCAGTACTTC; CDR3aa: CASSAVRTAAYEQYF
v_gene: TRBV6-1; d_gene: -; abundance: -; j_gene: TRBJ1-6; CDR3nt: TGTGCCAGCAGTGAACGGAACGGAACTAATTCACCCCTCCACTTT; CDR3aa: CASSERNGTNSPLHF
v_gene: TRBV11-3; d_gene: TRBD2; abundance: -; j_gene: TRBJ2-7; CDR3nt: TGTGCCAGCAGCTACCTAGCGGGACCTTCAAGGGAGCAGTACTTC; CDR3aa: CASSYLAGPSREQYF
v_gene: TRBV20-1; d_gene: -; abundance: large; j_gene: TRBJ2-7; CDR3nt: TGCAGTGTTGCTTCCTCCTACGAGCAGTACTTC; CDR3aa: CSVASSYEQYF
v_gene: TRBV11-3; d_gene: TRBD2; abundance: -; j_gene: TRBJ2-2; CDR3nt: TGTGCCAGCGGGAGCGGGATTAGCGGGGAGCTGTTTTTT; CDR3aa: CASGSGISGELFF
v_gene: TRBV19; d_gene: -; abundance: -; j_gene: TRBJ2-7; CDR3nt: TGTGCCAGTAGTATCGGAGGGGAGGACGAGCAGTACTTC; CDR3aa: CASSIGGEDEQYF
v_gene: TRBV2; d_gene: -; abundance: -; j_gene: TRBJ2-7; CDR3nt: TGTGCCAGCAGTGAGTGGGGGAGAGTCCCTTCCTACGAGCAGTACTTC; CDR3aa: CASSEWGRVPSYEQYF
v_gene: TRBV5-6; d_gene: -; abundance: -; j_gene: TRBJ2-3; CDR3nt: TGTGCCAGCAGCTTTTCGACAGGTTGGACAGATACGCAGTATTTT; CDR3aa: CASSFSTGWTDTQYF
v_gene: TRBV11-2; d_gene: TRBD1; abundance: -; j_gene: TRBJ2-7; CDR3nt: TGTGCCAGCAGCTCCCCGGGACAGAGCTACGAGCAGTACTTC; CDR3aa: CASSSPGQSYEQYF
v_gene: TRBV4-3; d_gene: TRBD1; abundance: -; j_gene: TRBJ2-1; CDR3nt: TGCGCCAGCAGCCAATCGACAGGGGCTTACAATGAGCAGTTCTTC; CDR3aa: CASSQSTGAYNEQFF
v_gene: TRBV7-9; d_gene: -; abundance: -; j_gene: TRBJ1-1; CDR3nt: TGTGCCAGCAGCGCCCCCCTCCAGGGCGGGACTGAAGCTTTCTTT; CDR3aa: CASSAPLQGGTEAFF
v_gene: TRBV7-2; d_gene: TRBD2; abundance: -; j_gene: TRBJ2-7; CDR3nt: TGTGCCAGCAGCTTAGTCAGCGGGGGGACCTACGAGCAGTACTTC; CDR3aa: CASSLVSGGTYEQYF
v_gene: TRBV5-4; d_gene: TRBD1; abundance: -; j_gene: TRBJ2-5; CDR3nt: TGTGCCAGCAGCTTGGAGGGACAGGGGCAAGAGACCCAGTACTTC; CDR3aa: CASSLEGQGQETQYF
v_gene: TRBV6-5; d_gene: -; abundance: -; j_gene: TRBJ1-3; CDR3nt: TGTGCCAGCAGTTACTCACAGGGCTCTGGAAACACCATATATTTT; CDR3aa: CASSYSQGSGNTIYF
v_gene: TRBV27; d_gene: TRBD1; abundance: -; j_gene: TRBJ2-7; CDR3nt: TGTGCCAGCAGCCCCTCGGGACAGTACTACGAGCAGTACTTC; CDR3aa: CASSPSGQYYEQYF
v_gene: TRBV9; d_gene: TRBD1; abundance: -; j_gene: TRBJ2-3; CDR3nt: TGTGCCAGCAGCGCCCGGGCGACAGGGGGGTCGAGTGATACGCAGTATTTT; CDR3aa: CASSARATGGSSDTQYF
v_gene: TRBV29-1; d_gene: -; abundance: -; j_gene: TRBJ1-1; CDR3nt: TGCAGCGCCGGGGCCCGGGGAGCTTTCTTT; CDR3aa: CSAGARGAFF
v_gene: TRBV14; d_gene: -; abundance: medium-sized; j_gene: TRBJ2-7; CDR3nt: TGTGCCAGCAGCCAGTGGGAAAGGTCCTACGAGCAGTACTTC; CDR3aa: CASSQWERSYEQYF
v_gene: TRBV28; d_gene: -; abundance: -; j_gene: TRBJ1-6; CDR3nt: TGTGCCAGCAGTTCACTGGACGCCCTCCATAATTCACCCCTCCACTTT; CDR3aa: CASSSLDALHNSPLHF
v_gene: TRBV2; d_gene: -; abundance: -; j_gene: TRBJ1-5; CDR3nt: TGTGCCAGCAGTGATCAGGCAGGACGCCAGCCCCAGCATTTT; CDR3aa: CASSDQAGRQPQHF
v_gene: TRBV30; d_gene: TRBD1; abundance: -; j_gene: TRBJ1-2; CDR3nt: TGTGCCTGGACCCACGGGACAGGGGGGATCTATGGCTACACCTTC; CDR3aa: CAWTHGTGGIYGYTF
v_gene: TRBV7-9; d_gene: TRBD2; abundance: -; j_gene: TRBJ2-5; CDR3nt: TGTGCCAGCAGCCCCGCCGGAGCGGGGGAAGAGACCCAGTACTTC; CDR3aa: CASSPAGAGEETQYF
v_gene: TRBV11-2; d_gene: TRBD2; abundance: -; j_gene: TRBJ2-1; CDR3nt: TGTGCCAGCAGCCCGCTCCTAGCGGGACTTAGGAATGAGCAGTTCTTC; CDR3aa: CASSPLLAGLRNEQFF
v_gene: TRBV10-3; d_gene: TRBD1; abundance: -; j_gene: TRBJ2-2; CDR3nt: TGTGCCATCAGTGCCGGACAGGGGGTTGGCACCGGGGAGCTGTTTTTT; CDR3aa: CAISAGQGVGTGELFF
v_gene: TRBV27; d_gene: -; abundance: -; j_gene: TRBJ1-1; CDR3nt: TGTGCCAGCAGTTTATTAGTACACAGCACTGAAGCTTTCTTT; CDR3aa: CASSLLVHSTEAFF
v_gene: TRBV11-2; d_gene: -; abundance: -; j_gene: TRBJ2-7; CDR3nt: TGTGCCAGCAGCTTAGATTACAGGGAGGCCTACGAGCAGTACTTC; CDR3aa: CASSLDYREAYEQYF
v_gene: TRBV4-1; d_gene: -; abundance: -; j_gene: TRBJ2-7; CDR3nt: TGCGCCAGCAGCCAAAGGCGTTCAGGGGAGTACGAGCAGTACTTC; CDR3aa: CASSQRRSGEYEQYF
v_gene: TRBV7-8; d_gene: TRBD2; abundance: once; j_gene: TRBJ2-1; CDR3nt: TGTGCCAGCAGCTTAACCCCCCTAGCGGGTAATGAGCAGTTCTTC; CDR3aa: CASSLTPLAGNEQFF
v_gene: TRBV19; d_gene: TRBD1; abundance: -; j_gene: TRBJ2-1; CDR3nt: TGTGCCAGTAGTGCAGGACAGGGGTTGGGGTATGAGCAGTTCTTC; CDR3aa: CASSAGQGLGYEQFF
v_gene: TRBV5-4; d_gene: -; abundance: -; j_gene: TRBJ1-1; CDR3nt: TGTGCCAGCAGCTTGTGGCAGATGAACACTGAAGCTTTCTTT; CDR3aa: CASSLWQMNTEAFF
v_gene: TRBV7-8; d_gene: TRBD1; abundance: once; j_gene: TRBJ2-7; CDR3nt: TGTGCCAGCAGCCCCGGACAGGCAGTCTACGAGCAGTACTTC; CDR3aa: CASSPGQAVYEQYF
v_gene: TRBV29-1; d_gene: TRBD1; abundance: medium-sized; j_gene: TRBJ2-2; CDR3nt: TGCAGCGCACAGGGGGCGAGGACCGGGGAGCTGTTTTTT; CDR3aa: CSAQGARTGELFF
v_gene: TRBV7-6; d_gene: -; abundance: -; j_gene: TRBJ2-1; CDR3nt: TGTGCCAGCAGCTTACTCGTGGAGGGGGACTGGTACAATGAGCAGTTCTTC; CDR3aa: CASSLLVEGDWYNEQFF
v_gene: TRBV7-2; d_gene: -; abundance: -; j_gene: TRBJ2-6; CDR3nt: TGTGCCAGCAGCGGAAGCGCTGGGGCCAACGTCCTGACTTTC; CDR3aa: CASSGSAGANVLTF